A single sample gave rise to the 14 T cell receptor beta chains below, sequenced in a study of PD-1 blockade in classical Hodgkin lymphoma. Time point meaning: cycle 4 day 1 (C4D1), after more than five weeks of nivolumab. Each patient experienced a relapse that followed autologous stem cell transplantation, and brentuximab vedotin exposure varied. The assay was immunoSEQ multiplex PCR, and TCRdb's table has in-frame clones only and misses some. The sample records fewer than 55,000 clones, 78% being singletons. The source material was peripheral blood mononuclear cells (PBMCs), sampled before the fourth cycle of nivolumab. The receptors were gathered from a human donor with classical Hodgkin lymphoma.

The gene calls are TRBV6-6 and TRBJ2-5; 8 bases map to TRBD1. The CDR3 covers 15 residues. Trimming cost V 6 bases and J 1 base; bases outside gene matches: 7. CDR1 is MNHNY, CDR2 SVGAGI, per germline (reference sequence). DNA of the CDR3: TGTGCCAGCAGGTCCGCCGGGACAGGCCAAGAGACCCAGTACTTC. As protein: CASRSAGTGQETQYF.

This chain uses TRBV7-2 with TRBJ2-7; 10 bases agree with TRBD1. V shed 5 bases and J 6 bases; nucleotides not matched to a gene: 4. The CDR3 sequence is 13 residues long. Germline CDR1 SGHTA, CDR2 FQGNSA. The CDR3 is CASSRQGASEQYF. As DNA, the CDR3 is TGTGCCAGCAGCCGACAGGGGGCCTCCGAGCAGTACTTC.

The J gene is TRBJ2-7, the V gene TRBV28; D is undetermined. The CDR3 has 11 residues. The germline V and J ends were trimmed by 7 bases and 4 bases, with 8 bases remaining between them. Germline V CDR1 and CDR2: MDHEN, SYDVKM. Written as DNA, the CDR3 is TGTGCCAGCACAGCCCTTTACGAGCAGTACTTC. Translation gives CASTALYEQYF.

The chain joins TRBV7-9 to TRBJ1-2; no clear D. Germline V gene sequence: CDR1 SEHNR, CDR2 FQNEAQ (reference sequence). Trimming removed 6 bases at V and 1 base at J, with 15 bases between. The CDR3 consists of 15 residues. In DNA, the CDR3 is TGTGCCAGCAGACCCGCCAGTCCCCTTAACTATGGCTACACCTTC. Protein: CASRPASPLNYGYTF.

V and J are TRBV15 and TRBJ1-3; D is possibly TRBD1 (5 bases). This CDR3 region has 13 residues. CDR1 LNHNV and CDR2 YYDKDF come from the germline V gene (reference sequence). The V end was cut by 5 bases, the J end by 4 bases, with 9 bases between. CDR3 sequence (DNA): TGTGCCACCAGCCCCCGGGGGGGAAACACCATATATTTT. Encoded protein: CATSPRGGNTIYF. The full variable domain, its missing parts supplied by reference TRBV15 and TRBJ1-3, is DAMVIQNPRYQVTQFGKPVTLSCSQTLNHNVMYWYQQKSSQAPKLLFHYYDKDFNNEADTPDNFQSRRPNTSFCFLDIRSPGLGDTAMYLCATSPRGGNTIYFGEGSWLTVV.

At least ten counts were recorded for this clone. The chain links TRBV7-8 to TRBJ1-1; D is unclear. The germline CDR1 and CDR2 sequences are SGHVS and FQNEAQ. The CDR3 spans 14 residues. Trimming took off 5 bases at V and 1 base at J, with 11 bases between the two ends. CDR3 residues: CASSHMSPNTEAFF. The CDR3 nucleotides are TGTGCCAGCAGCCACATGTCCCCGAACACTGAAGCTTTCTTT.

V usage is TRBV6-5 and J usage is TRBJ1-1; D call uncertain. The CDR3 totals 16 residues. Looked up from germline, CDR1 is MNHEY and CDR2 is SVGAGI. With 3 bases removed from V and 1 base from J, the gap between germline ends came to 15 bases. The CDR3 DNA follows: TGTGCCAGCAGTTATAGTGCGGCCGCCCCGAACACTGAAGCTTTCTTT. This sequence encodes CASSYSAAAPNTEAFF.

The count of this clone is one. This rearrangement joins TRBV6-5 to TRBJ1-6; D unresolved. The CDR3 runs 14 residues. Germline lookup yields CDR1 MNHEY and CDR2 SVGAGI. V was clipped by 5 bases and J by 7 bases, with 12 bases between them. For the CDR3, the DNA is TGTGCCAGCAGTCGCCCCTACCTAAATTCACCCCTCCACTTT. It codes for CASSRPYLNSPLHF.

The chain couples TRBV2 to TRBJ2-5, with 8 bases matching TRBD2. Trimming cost V 8 bases and J 5 bases; bases outside gene matches: 10. The CDR3 extends over 14 amino acids. Germline CDR1 is SNHLY and CDR2 is FYNNEI. The chain's CDR3 is CASQNSAGVETQYF. DNA of the CDR3: TGTGCCAGCCAAAACTCAGCGGGGGTGGAGACCCAGTACTTC.

This sequence joins TRBV23-1 and TRBJ2-1, with 9 bases identical to TRBD1. Being an ORF, TRBV23-1 has a function that is uncertain. Unmatched junction bases numbered 8, after V lost 2 bases and J lost 9 bases. There are 15 residues in the CDR3. This chain's CDR3 is CASSQQRQGVGEQFF. Written as DNA, the CDR3 is TGCGCCAGCAGTCAACAGAGACAGGGGGTTGGTGAGCAGTTCTTC.

This CDR3 is CASSAGQINEKLFF. CDR3 nucleotides: TGTGCCAGCAGTGCCGGACAGATTAATGAAAAACTGTTTTTT. V usage is TRBV2 and J usage is TRBJ1-4; maybe TRBD1 (6 bases). Germline V lookup: CDR1 SNHLY, CDR2 FYNNEI. V was pared by 4 bases and J by 4 bases, with 10 bases between. The CDR3 runs 14 residues.

This chain connects TRBV7-2 to TRBJ1-2; 8 bases fit TRBD1. Germline trimming cut 4 bases from V and 3 bases from J; bases unmatched to any gene: 4. This CDR3 is 14 amino acids long. CDR1 SGHTA and CDR2 FQGNSA come from the germline V gene. CDR3 bases: TGTGCCAGCAGCTCGACAGGGGTAGACTATGGCTACACCTTC. Amino acids: CASSSTGVDYGYTF.

This chain joins TRBV18 and TRBJ2-2, with D tentatively TRBD1 (6 bases). The CDR3 contains 14 residues. Germline lookup yields CDR1 KGHSH and CDR2 LQKENI. The V and J ends lost 2 bases and 5 bases respectively, with 9 bases between them. The CDR3 coding sequence is TGTGCCAGCTCACCAGGGGGCGGAACCGGGGAGCTGTTTTTT. Translation: CASSPGGGTGELFF. The full variable domain, completed using reference TRBV18 and TRBJ2-2, is NAGVMQNPRHLVRRRGQEARLRCSPMKGHSHVYWYRQLPEEGLKFMVYLQKENIIDESGMPKERFSAEFPKEGPSILRIQQVVRGDSAAYFCASSPGGGTGELFFGEGSRLTVL.

The chain employs TRBV6-1 and TRBJ1-1; D unclear. V dropped 2 bases and J dropped 7 bases, with 11 bases sitting between them. CDR1 is MNHNS and CDR2 is SASEGT in the germline V gene. This CDR3 has 13 residues. This chain's CDR3 is CASSEPEPREAFF. The CDR3 DNA reads TGTGCCAGCAGTGAACCAGAACCACGTGAAGCTTTCTTT.